This entry lists 21 T cell receptor beta chains sequenced from one sample in a study of T-cell reconstitution after alpha-beta-depleted transplantation in children. Unique molecular identifiers were incorporated into the prepared TCRbeta library. TCRdb re-analysed the PCR reads in MiXCR, keeping a single row per CDR3 protein. The sample has a few hundred thousand distinct CDR3 sequences; 43% are singletons. Specimen: PBMCs, collected before TCRalphabeta/CD19-depleted stem cell transplant. The receptors stem from a girl between 2 and 10 years old with aplastic anemia, due to receive a stem cell transplant.

Ten or more counts support this clonotype. The rearrangement joins TRBV15 to TRBJ2-1; D remains unclear. The germline V gene has CDR1 LNHNV and CDR2 YYDKDF (reference sequence). This CDR3 has 12 amino acids. With 4 bases removed from V and 5 bases from J, the gap between germline ends came to 6 bases. This CDR3 reads CATSNGNNEQFF. The CDR3 DNA is TGTGCCACCAGCAACGGAAACAATGAGCAGTTCTTC.

This clonotype was seen more than once but under ten times. The chain carries TRBV24-1 and TRBJ2-5; TRBD1 is a possible D gene (5 bases). The germline V and J ends were trimmed by 5 bases and 4 bases, with 10 bases remaining between them. Germline V lookup: CDR1 KGHDR, CDR2 SFDVKD. This CDR3 comprises 13 residues. CDR3 loop: CATSGDQGETQYF. DNA for the CDR3: TGTGCCACCAGTGGGGATCAGGGAGAGACCCAGTACTTC.

The chain has TRBV10-3 and TRBJ1-5; the D is unclear. The CDR3 length is 16 residues. The germline CDR1 and CDR2 sequences are ENHRY and SYGVKD. V lost 0 bases and J lost 2, with 11 bases in between. The CDR3: CAISESGSKGNQPQHF. CDR3 DNA: TGTGCCATCAGTGAGTCGGGTAGTAAAGGCAATCAGCCCCAGCATTTT.

The rearrangement uses TRBV6-5 and TRBJ2-5; D perhaps matches TRBD2 (6 bases). The CDR3 runs to 15 residues. Germline CDR1 and CDR2: MNHEY and SVGAGI. The germline V and J ends were trimmed by 0 bases and 5 bases, with 13 bases remaining between them. CDR3 residues: CASSYSTGSGETQYF. The CDR3 coding sequence is TGTGCCAGCAGTTACTCGACGGGGAGCGGGGAGACCCAGTACTTC.

This clonotype has a handful of counts. The chain has TRBV5-1 and TRBJ1-5; TRBD1 is a possible D gene (6 bases). Germline values: CDR1 SGHRS, CDR2 YFSETQ. V was trimmed by 2 bases and J by 5 bases, leaving 8 bases between them. This CDR3 region has 13 residues. This CDR3 reads CASSFSGDQPQHF. The CDR3 DNA is TGCGCCAGCAGCTTCTCAGGGGATCAGCCCCAGCATTTT.

The V and J genes are TRBV20-1 and TRBJ2-3; 10 bases fit TRBD2. Looked up from germline, CDR1 is DFQATT and CDR2 is SNEGSKA (reference sequence). This CDR3 is 14 amino acids long. V lost 3 bases, J lost 6 bases, and 6 bases stayed unmatched. CDR3 loop: CSASSGGFQDTQYF. Here the CDR3 DNA reads TGCAGTGCTAGTAGCGGGGGGTTCCAGGATACGCAGTATTTT.

The V gene is TRBV7-3, the J gene TRBJ1-1; unclear D gene. Per the germline V gene, CDR1 is SGHTA and CDR2 is FQGTGA. V shed 2 bases and J shed 0 bases, with 10 bases lying between them. This CDR3 has 15 amino acids. CDR3 region: CASSLWVKMNTEAFF. CDR3 nucleotides: TGTGCCAGCAGCTTATGGGTTAAGATGAACACTGAAGCTTTCTTT. Combining the CDR3 with reference TRBV7-3 and TRBJ1-1 gives the whole variable domain GAGVSQTPSNKVTEKGKYVELRCDPISGHTALYWYRQSLGQGPEFLIYFQGTGAADDSGLPNDRFFAVRPEGSVSTLKIQRTERGDSAVYLCASSLWVKMNTEAFFGQGTRLTVV.

In its sample, this clonotype was seen once. This chain links TRBV5-1 with TRBJ2-7; D uncertain. The V end was cut by 4 bases, the J end by 5 bases, with 10 bases between. The CDR3 covers 12 residues. CDR1 and CDR2 from the germline V gene are SGHRS and YFSETQ. CDR3 coding DNA: TGCGCCAGCAGCGCCGCGCAAAACGAGCAGTACTTC. Amino acid sequence: CASSAAQNEQYF.

With respect to this clonotype: Relative to the germline gene, one junction end is altered; a read error may explain this. The J gene is TRBJ2-7, the V gene TRBV5-1, with D possibly being TRBD1 (5 bases). Germline values: CDR1 SGHRS, CDR2 YFSETQ. This CDR3 region has 13 residues. The CDR3 bases are TGTGCCAGCAGCTTAGGGGTCGCCTACGAGCAGTACTTC. This codes for CASSLGVAYEQYF. Together with reference TRBV5-1 and TRBJ2-7, the CDR3 gives the full variable domain: KAGVTQTPRYLIKTRGQQVTLSCSPISGHRSVSWYQQTPGQGLQFLFEYFSETQRNKGNFPGRFSGRQFSNSRSEMNVSTLELGDSALYLCASSLGVAYEQYFGPGTRLTVT.

The rearrangement joins TRBV18 to TRBJ1-3, with unresolved D. Trimming cost V 5 bases and J 0 bases, with 8 bases left between them. The CDR3 consists of 14 residues. Germline V gene data show CDR1 as KGHSH and CDR2 as LQKENI. The DNA of the CDR3 is TGTGCCAGCTCAGGGAGCTACTCTGGAAACACCATATATTTT. It codes for CASSGSYSGNTIYF.

This clonotype was detected only a few times. This chain connects TRBV19 to TRBJ2-1, with 9 bases lining up with TRBD2. Germline assignment: CDR1 LNHDA and CDR2 SQIVND (reference sequence). Trimming cost V 3 bases and J 8 bases; bases outside gene matches: 14. This CDR3 comprises 17 residues. CDR3 DNA sequence: TGTGCCAGTAGTATGGTTTTCGGCGGGAGGGAAAAGTATGAGCAGTTCTTC. Translation: CASSMVFGGREKYEQFF.

CDR3 nucleotides: TGTGCCAGCAGCCGGACTAGATTGGAGACCCAGTACTTC. Translating it yields CASSRTRLETQYF. This rearrangement joins TRBV11-2 to TRBJ2-5, with TRBD2 matching 7 bases. CDR1 and CDR2 from the germline V gene are SGHAT and FQNNGV. The V and J ends lost 5 bases and 5 bases, in that order; junction bases with no gene match: 5. The CDR3 is 13 residues long.

This chain uses TRBV4-1 with TRBJ1-1; no clear D gene. CDR3 size: 13 residues. Germline-derived CDR1 and CDR2 are MGHRA and YSYEKL. Deletions cut 2 bases from V and 1 base from J, with 5 bases between. This CDR3 is CASSQRKNTEAFF. CDR3 nucleotides: TGCGCCAGCAGCCAAAGGAAGAACACTGAAGCTTTCTTT.

The V call is TRBV5-1, the J call TRBJ2-7; D not resolved. V dropped 5 bases and J dropped 2 bases, with 23 bases sitting between them. Germline loops: CDR1 SGHRS, CDR2 YFSETQ. The CDR3 is 17 residues long. CDR3 protein: CASRNGSWGQTTYEQYF. The CDR3 DNA is TGCGCCAGCAGAAATGGCTCTTGGGGTCAAACTACCTACGAGCAGTACTTC.

This sequence joins TRBV20-1 and TRBJ2-3, with D possibly called TRBD1 or TRBD2 (5 bases each). The CDR3 spans 12 residues. The germline gives CDR1 DFQATT, CDR2 SNEGSKA (reference sequence). V shed 5 bases and J shed 6 bases, with 12 bases lying between them. CDR3: CSARDHLDTQYF. Written as DNA, the CDR3 is TGCAGTGCTCGGGACCACCTGGATACGCAGTATTTT.

This clonotype was seen a handful of times. This chain joins TRBV20-1 and TRBJ1-1; no reliable D call. The length of the CDR3 is 10 residues. Looked up from germline, CDR1 is DFQATT and CDR2 is SNEGSKA (reference sequence). Trimming stripped 5 bases from V and 5 bases from J, with 6 bases between. CDR3 region: CSAGNTEAFF. For the CDR3, the DNA is TGCAGTGCTGGTAATACTGAAGCTTTCTTT.

The chain employs TRBV12-3 or TRBV12-4 and TRBJ1-4; D is undetermined. The V and J ends lost 6 bases and 0 bases respectively, with 11 bases between them. There are 15 residues in the CDR3. DNA of the CDR3: TGTGCCAGCAGCTCACGGGTCGCAACTAATGAAAAACTGTTTTTT. Translating it yields CASSSRVATNEKLFF.

This clonotype has only one observation. The CDR3 sequence: CASSLNRRSYEQYF. The CDR3, as DNA: TGTGCCAGCAGTCTCAACAGGCGCTCCTACGAGCAGTACTTC. V is TRBV27 and J is TRBJ2-7; the D gene is possibly TRBD1 (5 bases). This CDR3 contains 14 residues. Germline lookup yields CDR1 MNHEY and CDR2 SMNVEV (reference sequence). V gave up 5 bases and J gave up 0 bases, with 11 bases separating them.

Only a few counts were recorded for this clonotype. This sequence joins TRBV20-1 and TRBJ2-1; TRBD1 might be the D (5 bases). The CDR3 runs to 12 residues. Germline lookup yields CDR1 DFQATT and CDR2 SNEGSKA (reference sequence). Trimming removed 6 bases at V and 8 bases at J, with 14 bases between. The DNA of the CDR3 is TGCAGTGCCACGTCAGGGTGGGATGAGCAGTTCTTC. As protein: CSATSGWDEQFF.

This clonotype was seen repeatedly, ten times or more. The chain carries TRBV7-9 and TRBJ1-1; D not certain. CDR1 and CDR2 from the germline V gene are SEHNR and FQNEAQ (reference sequence). This CDR3 has 13 amino acids. The V end lost 5 bases, the J end lost 0 bases, and 7 bases lay between the germline ends. CDR3 sequence reads: CASSPHLNTEAFF. CDR3 nucleotide sequence: TGTGCCAGCAGCCCCCATTTGAACACTGAAGCTTTCTTT.

This clonotype was counted ten times or more. Relative to the germline gene, one junction end is altered; a read error may explain this. The V gene is TRBV7-2, the J gene TRBJ1-1; D is undetermined. The CDR3 is 13 residues long. Germline CDR1 reads SGHTA; CDR2 reads FQGNSA. CDR3 bases: TGCGCCAGCAGCCTCCAGAAGAACACTGAAGCTTTCTTT. It codes for CASSLQKNTEAFF.